The entry below gives a single TCR beta chain sequence along with its context. The data originate from a study of siplizumab effects on memory and regulatory T cells. The protocol was immunoSEQ multiplex PCR, while the TCRdb copy is restricted to in-frame clones and leaves out a portion. The table records about 91,000 clones, 80% to 95% of them present only once. Germline CDR1 MNHNS, CDR2 SASEGT. The germline V and J ends were trimmed by 11 bases and 3 bases, with 22 bases remaining between them. The CDR3 contains 15 residues. The chain is built from TRBV6-1 and TRBJ1-2; a possible D gene is TRBD1 (6 bases). The origin of this receptor is a human donor in good health. The sample taken for sequencing was CD8+ T cells sorted from blood. The DNA of the CDR3 is TGTGCCGGGGACTCTAGGGGGGATCGGTACTATGGCTACACCTTC. This codes for CAGDSRGDRYYGYTF.